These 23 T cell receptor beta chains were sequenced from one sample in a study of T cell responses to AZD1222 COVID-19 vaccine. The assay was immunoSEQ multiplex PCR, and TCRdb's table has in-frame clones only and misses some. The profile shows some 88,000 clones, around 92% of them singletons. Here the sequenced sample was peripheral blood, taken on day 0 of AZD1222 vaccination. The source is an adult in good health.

The CDR3 protein is CASSFRGGSLVYSPLHF. In nucleotides, the CDR3 is TGTGCCAGCAGCTTCCGAGGGGGCTCCTTGGTGTATTCACCCCTCCACTTT. This chain uses TRBV3-1 (or the pseudogene TRBV3-2) with TRBJ1-6, with 7 positions matching TRBD1. The CDR3 is 17 amino acids. Germline assignment: CDR1 LGHDT and CDR2 YNNKEL (reference sequence). V dropped 5 bases and J dropped 8; count of bases not matched to a gene: 15.

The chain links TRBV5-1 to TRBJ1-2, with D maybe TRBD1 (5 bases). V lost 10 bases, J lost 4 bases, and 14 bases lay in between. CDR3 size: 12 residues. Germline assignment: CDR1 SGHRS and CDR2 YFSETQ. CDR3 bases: TGCGCCCTCAGGGCTATCGGCTATGGCTACACCTTC. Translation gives CALRAIGYGYTF.

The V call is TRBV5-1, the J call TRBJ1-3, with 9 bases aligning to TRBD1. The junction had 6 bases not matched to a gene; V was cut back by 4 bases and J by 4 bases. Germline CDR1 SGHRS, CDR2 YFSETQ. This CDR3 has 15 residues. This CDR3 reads CASSPRTGVGNTIYF. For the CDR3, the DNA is TGCGCCAGCAGCCCGAGGACAGGGGTCGGAAACACCATATATTTT. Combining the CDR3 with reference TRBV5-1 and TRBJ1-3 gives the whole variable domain KAGVTQTPRYLIKTRGQQVTLSCSPISGHRSVSWYQQTPGQGLQFLFEYFSETQRNKGNFPGRFSGRQFSNSRSEMNVSTLELGDSALYLCASSPRTGVGNTIYFGEGSWLTVV.

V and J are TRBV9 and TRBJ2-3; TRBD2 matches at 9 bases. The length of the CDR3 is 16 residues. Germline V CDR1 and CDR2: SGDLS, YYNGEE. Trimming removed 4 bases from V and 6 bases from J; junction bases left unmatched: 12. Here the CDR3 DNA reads TGTGCCAGCAGCCTCTCGGGCGGGAGGGGGTATGATACGCAGTATTTT. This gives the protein CASSLSGGRGYDTQYF.

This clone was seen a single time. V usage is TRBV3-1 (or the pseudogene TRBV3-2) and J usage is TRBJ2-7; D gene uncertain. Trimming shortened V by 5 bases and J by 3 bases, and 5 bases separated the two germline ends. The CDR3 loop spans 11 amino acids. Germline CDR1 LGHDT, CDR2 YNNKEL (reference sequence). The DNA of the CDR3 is TGTGCCAGCAGCTTCAACTACGAGCAGTACTTC. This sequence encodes CASSFNYEQYF.

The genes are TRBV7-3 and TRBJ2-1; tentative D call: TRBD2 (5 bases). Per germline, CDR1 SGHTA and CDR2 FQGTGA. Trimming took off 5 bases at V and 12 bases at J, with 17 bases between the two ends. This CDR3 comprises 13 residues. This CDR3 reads CASSLDSARGQFF. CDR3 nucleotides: TGTGCCAGCAGCCTTGACTCCGCCCGGGGGCAGTTCTTC.

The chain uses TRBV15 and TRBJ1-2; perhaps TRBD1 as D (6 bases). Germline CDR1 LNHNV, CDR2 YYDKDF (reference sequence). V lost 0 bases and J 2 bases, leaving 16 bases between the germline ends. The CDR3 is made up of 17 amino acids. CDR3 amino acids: CATSRDLADRTNYGYTF. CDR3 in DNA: TGTGCCACCAGCAGAGATCTAGCGGACAGAACCAACTATGGCTACACCTTC. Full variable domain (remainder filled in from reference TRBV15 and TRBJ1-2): DAMVIQNPRYQVTQFGKPVTLSCSQTLNHNVMYWYQQKSSQAPKLLFHYYDKDFNNEADTPDNFQSRRPNTSFCFLDIRSPGLGDTAMYLCATSRDLADRTNYGYTFGSGTRLTVV.

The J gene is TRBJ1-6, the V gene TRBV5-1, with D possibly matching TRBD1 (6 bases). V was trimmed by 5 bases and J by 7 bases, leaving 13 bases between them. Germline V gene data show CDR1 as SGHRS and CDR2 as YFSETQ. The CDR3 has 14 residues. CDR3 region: CASSTGTLNSPLHF. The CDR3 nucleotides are TGCGCCAGCAGTACCGGGACATTAAATTCACCCCTCCACTTT.

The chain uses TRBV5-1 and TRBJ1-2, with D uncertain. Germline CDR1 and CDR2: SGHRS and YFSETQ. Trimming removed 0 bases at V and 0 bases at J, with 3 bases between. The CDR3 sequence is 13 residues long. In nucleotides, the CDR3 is TGCGCCAGCAGCTTGGCCGCTAACTATGGCTACACCTTC. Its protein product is CASSLAANYGYTF.

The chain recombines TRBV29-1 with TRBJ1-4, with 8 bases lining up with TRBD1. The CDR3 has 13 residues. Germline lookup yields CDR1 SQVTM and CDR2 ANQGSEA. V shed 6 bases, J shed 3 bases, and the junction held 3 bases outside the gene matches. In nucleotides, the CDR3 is TGCAGCGTCCTACAGGGGGCTAATGAAAAACTGTTTTTT. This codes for CSVLQGANEKLFF.

CDR3 in amino acids: CASSGAFSGANVLTF. CDR3 nucleotide sequence: TGTGCCAGCAGTGGTGCTTTCTCTGGGGCCAACGTCCTGACTTTC. The chain links TRBV2 to TRBJ2-6; D gene ambiguous. Germline V gene lookup returns CDR1 SNHLY and CDR2 FYNNEI. The ends were cut back, 4 bases at V and 0 bases at J, with 7 bases in the middle. The CDR3 extends over 15 amino acids.

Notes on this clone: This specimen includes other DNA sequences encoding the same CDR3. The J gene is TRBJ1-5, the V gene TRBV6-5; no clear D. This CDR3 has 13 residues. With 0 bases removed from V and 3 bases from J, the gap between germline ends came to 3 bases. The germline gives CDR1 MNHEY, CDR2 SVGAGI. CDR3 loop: CASSYSYNQPQHF. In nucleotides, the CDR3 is TGTGCCAGCAGTTACTCCTACAATCAGCCCCAGCATTTT.

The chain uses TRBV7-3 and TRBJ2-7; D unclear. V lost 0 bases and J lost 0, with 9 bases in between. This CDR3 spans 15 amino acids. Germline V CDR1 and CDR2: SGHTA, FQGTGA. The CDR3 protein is CASSLTAGSSYEQYF. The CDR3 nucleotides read TGTGCCAGCAGCTTAACAGCCGGAAGCTCCTACGAGCAGTACTTC.

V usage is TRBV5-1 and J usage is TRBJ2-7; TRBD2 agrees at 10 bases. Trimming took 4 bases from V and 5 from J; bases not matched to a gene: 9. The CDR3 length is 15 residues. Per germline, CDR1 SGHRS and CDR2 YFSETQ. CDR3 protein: CASSLLAGDANEQYF. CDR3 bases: TGCGCCAGCAGCCTGCTAGCGGGAGATGCGAACGAGCAGTACTTC.

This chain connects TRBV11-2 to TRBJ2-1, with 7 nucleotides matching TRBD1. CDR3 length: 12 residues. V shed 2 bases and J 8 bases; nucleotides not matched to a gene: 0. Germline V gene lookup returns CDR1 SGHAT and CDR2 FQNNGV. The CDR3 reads CASSLTGDEQFF. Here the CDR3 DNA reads TGTGCCAGCAGCTTAACAGGGGATGAGCAGTTCTTC.

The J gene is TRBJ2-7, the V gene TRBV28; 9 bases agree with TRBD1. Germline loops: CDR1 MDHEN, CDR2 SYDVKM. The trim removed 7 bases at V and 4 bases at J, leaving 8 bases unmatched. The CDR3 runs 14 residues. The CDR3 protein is CASTSGTGIYEQYF. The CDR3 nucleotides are TGTGCCAGCACCTCCGGGACAGGGATATACGAGCAGTACTTC.

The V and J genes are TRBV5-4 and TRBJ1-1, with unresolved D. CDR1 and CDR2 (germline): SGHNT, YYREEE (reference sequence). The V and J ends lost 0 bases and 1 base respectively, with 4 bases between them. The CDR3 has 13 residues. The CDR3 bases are TGTGCCAGCAGCTTGGACAAGAACACTGAAGCTTTCTTT. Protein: CASSLDKNTEAFF.

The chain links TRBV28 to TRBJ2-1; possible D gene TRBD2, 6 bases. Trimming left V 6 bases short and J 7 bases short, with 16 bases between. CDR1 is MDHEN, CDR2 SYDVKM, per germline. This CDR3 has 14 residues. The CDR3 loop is CASRGHSGGNEQFF. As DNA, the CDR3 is TGTGCCAGCAGGGGGCACAGCGGAGGGAATGAGCAGTTCTTC.

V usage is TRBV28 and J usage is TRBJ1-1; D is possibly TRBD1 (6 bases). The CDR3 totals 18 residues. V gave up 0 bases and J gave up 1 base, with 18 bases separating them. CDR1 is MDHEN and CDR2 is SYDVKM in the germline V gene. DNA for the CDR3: TGTGCCAGCAGTTTATGGGGGGCAAGATCCCAGCCGAACACTGAAGCTTTCTTT. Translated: CASSLWGARSQPNTEAFF.

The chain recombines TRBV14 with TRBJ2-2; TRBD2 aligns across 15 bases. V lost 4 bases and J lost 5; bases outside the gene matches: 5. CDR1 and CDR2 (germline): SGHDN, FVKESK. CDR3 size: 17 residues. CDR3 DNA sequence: TGTGCCAGCAGCCGCCTAGGGACTAGCGGGAGGACCGGGGAGCTGTTTTTT. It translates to CASSRLGTSGRTGELFF.

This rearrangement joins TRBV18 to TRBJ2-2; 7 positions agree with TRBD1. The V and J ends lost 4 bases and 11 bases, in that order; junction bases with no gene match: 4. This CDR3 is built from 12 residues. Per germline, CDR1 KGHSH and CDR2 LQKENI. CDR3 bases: TGTGCCAGCTCACAAACAGGGGCCGAGCTGTTTTTT. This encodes CASSQTGAELFF.

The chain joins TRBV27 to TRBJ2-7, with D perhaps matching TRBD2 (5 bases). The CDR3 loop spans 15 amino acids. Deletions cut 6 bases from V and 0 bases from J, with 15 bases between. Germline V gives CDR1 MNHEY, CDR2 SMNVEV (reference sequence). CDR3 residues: CASSPLEGGSYEQYF. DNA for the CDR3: TGTGCCAGCAGCCCCCTTGAGGGCGGCTCCTACGAGCAGTACTTC.

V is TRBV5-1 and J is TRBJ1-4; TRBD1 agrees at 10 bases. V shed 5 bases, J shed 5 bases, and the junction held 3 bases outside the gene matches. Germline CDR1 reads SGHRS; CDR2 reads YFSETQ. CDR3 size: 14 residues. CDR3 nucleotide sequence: TGCGCCAGCAGGGAGGACAGGGGGAATGAAAAACTGTTTTTT. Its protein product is CASREDRGNEKLFF.